The clone carrying this T cell receptor (beta chain) was recorded once. The antigen remains unidentified. V lost 4 bases and J lost 9, with 13 bases in between. Looked up from germline, CDR1 is SGHTA and CDR2 is FQGNSA. The length of the CDR3 is 13 residues. This sample was included in a study of blood T cells in healthy people across ages. Study-level points and caveats: The study regarded diversity estimates from one million T cells as underestimates. Because donor CMV status was unknown, expanded clonotype changes were possibly confounded.

The use of a sample-barcoded 5' primer and a J-beta primer mix characterized a second PCR of 7 to 11 cycles. Each cDNA molecule received a tag from a template-switch adaptor that had 12 random nucleotides. TCRdb recomputed calls from the 5' RACE reads with MiXCR, one row per CDR3 protein. The table lists roughly 830,000 distinct CDR3 sequences, approximately 67% of them singletons. The chain recombines TRBV7-2 with TRBJ2-1; D perhaps matches TRBD1 (5 bases). The source material was blood. This sequence originates from a man aged 30 to 39 in good health. CDR3 residues: CASSSQGVGEQFF. CDR3 nucleotide sequence: TGTGCCAGCAGCTCACAAGGGGTCGGTGAGCAGTTCTTC. Full variable domain (remainder filled in from reference TRBV7-2 and TRBJ2-1): GAGVSQSPSNKVTEKGKDVELRCDPISGHTALYWYRQSLGQGLEFLIYFQGNSAPDKSGLPSDRFSAERTGGSVSTLTIQRTQQEDSAVYLCASSSQGVGEQFFGPGTRLTVL.